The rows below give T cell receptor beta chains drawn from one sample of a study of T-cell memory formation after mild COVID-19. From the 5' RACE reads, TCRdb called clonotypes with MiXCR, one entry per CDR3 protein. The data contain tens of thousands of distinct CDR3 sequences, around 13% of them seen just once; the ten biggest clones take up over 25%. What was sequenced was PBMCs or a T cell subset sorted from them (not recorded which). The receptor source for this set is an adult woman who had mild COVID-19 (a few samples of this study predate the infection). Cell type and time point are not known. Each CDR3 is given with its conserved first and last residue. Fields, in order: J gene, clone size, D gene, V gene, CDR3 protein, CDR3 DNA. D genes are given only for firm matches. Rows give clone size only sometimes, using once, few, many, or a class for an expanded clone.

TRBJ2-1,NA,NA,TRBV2,CASSEGTSPEQFF,TGTGCCAGCAGTGAGGGGACCTCTCCTGAGCAGTTCTTC
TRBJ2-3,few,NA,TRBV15,CATSGGQGGPAWDTQYF,TGTGCCACCAGCGGGGGTCAGGGTGGCCCGGCGTGGGATACGCAGTATTTT
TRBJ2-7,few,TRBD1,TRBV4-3,CASSQDWGQGAEQYF,TGCGCCAGCAGCCAAGATTGGGGACAGGGAGCAGAGCAGTACTTC
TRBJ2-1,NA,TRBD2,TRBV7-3,CASSFLGAGGNNNEQFF,TGTGCCAGCAGCTTCCTCGGCGCGGGGGGCAACAACAATGAGCAGTTCTTC
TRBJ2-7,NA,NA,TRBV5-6,CASSGLTGSVEQYF,TGTGCCAGCAGTGGGTTAACAGGGTCGGTCGAGCAGTACTTC
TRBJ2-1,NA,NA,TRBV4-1,CASSQDHELPSSYNEQFF,TGCGCCAGCAGCCAAGATCACGAACTCCCGAGCTCCTACAATGAGCAGTTCTTC
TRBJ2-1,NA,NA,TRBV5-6,CASSSGLKQFF,TGTGCCAGCAGCTCAGGACTTAAGCAGTTCTTC
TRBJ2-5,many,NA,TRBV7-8,CASIRDGQETQYF,TGTGCCAGCATTCGGGACGGACAAGAGACCCAGTACTTC
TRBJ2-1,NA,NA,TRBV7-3,CASSPDQNEQFF,TGTGCCAGCAGCCCCGACCAAAATGAGCAGTTCTTC
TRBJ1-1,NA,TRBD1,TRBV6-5,CASSYSLTGGTEAFF,TGTGCCAGCAGTTACTCGTTGACAGGGGGCACTGAAGCTTTCTTT
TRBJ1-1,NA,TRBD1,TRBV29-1,CSVDLGTGGNTEAFF,TGCAGCGTTGATTTGGGAACAGGGGGGAACACTGAAGCTTTCTTT
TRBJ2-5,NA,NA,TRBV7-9,CASSWVTVTQYF,TGTGCCAGCAGCTGGGTAACGGTGACCCAGTACTTC
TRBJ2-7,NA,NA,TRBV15,CATSRDPTRAHEQYF,TGTGCCACCAGCAGAGATCCTACCCGGGCCCACGAGCAGTACTTC
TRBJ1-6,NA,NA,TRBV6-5,CASWGSSYNSPLHF,TGTGCCAGTTGGGGGAGCTCCTATAATTCACCCCTCCACTTT
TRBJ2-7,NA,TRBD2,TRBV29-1,CSVLAGGSYEQYF,TGCAGCGTACTAGCGGGAGGATCCTACGAGCAGTACTTC
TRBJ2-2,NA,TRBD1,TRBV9,CASSGGQVQTGELFF,TGTGCCAGCAGCGGGGGACAGGTTCAGACCGGGGAGCTGTTTTTT
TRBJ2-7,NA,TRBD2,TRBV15,CATSRVGGSAYEQYF,TGTGCCACCAGCAGAGTAGGCGGGAGTGCCTACGAGCAGTACTTC
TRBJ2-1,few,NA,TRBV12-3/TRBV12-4,CASSFREYEQFF,TGTGCCAGCAGCTTCCGTGAGTATGAGCAGTTCTTC
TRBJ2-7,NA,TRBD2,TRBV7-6,CASSSVAGGTYEQYF,TGTGCCAGCAGCTCAGTAGCGGGGGGTACCTACGAGCAGTACTTC
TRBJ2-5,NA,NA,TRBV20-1,CSASKGWGAQETQYF,TGCAGTGCTAGTAAGGGGTGGGGTGCCCAAGAGACCCAGTACTTC
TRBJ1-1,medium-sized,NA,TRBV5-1,CASSFWGTNTEAFF,TGCGCCAGCAGCTTTTGGGGGACTAACACTGAAGCTTTCTTT
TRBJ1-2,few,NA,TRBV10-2,CASSDSYGYTF,TGCGCCAGCTCGGACTCGTATGGCTACACCTTC
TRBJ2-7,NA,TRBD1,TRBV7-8,CASSLVGQGYEQYF,TGTGCCAGCAGCTTAGTCGGACAGGGCTACGAGCAGTACTTC
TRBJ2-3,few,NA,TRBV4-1,CASSQEGWTVDTQYF,TGCGCCAGCAGCCAAGAAGGTTGGACGGTAGATACGCAGTATTTT
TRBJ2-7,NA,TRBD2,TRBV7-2,CASSELAGVGNEQYF,TGTGCCAGCAGCGAGCTAGCGGGAGTGGGGAACGAGCAGTACTTC
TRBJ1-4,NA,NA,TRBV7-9,CASSSQQAINEKLFF,TGTGCCAGCAGCTCCCAGCAGGCGATCAATGAAAAACTGTTTTTT
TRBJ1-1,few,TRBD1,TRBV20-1,CSAPRTGGSSDAFF,TGCAGTGCTCCCAGGACAGGGGGATCTTCGGATGCTTTCTTT
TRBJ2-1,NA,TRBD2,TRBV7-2,CASSLFLAGGNEQFF,TGTGCCAGCAGCTTGTTCCTAGCGGGAGGCAATGAGCAGTTCTTC
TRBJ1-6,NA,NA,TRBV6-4,CASSDHQGPLHF,TGTGCCAGCAGTGACCACCAGGGTCCCCTCCACTTT
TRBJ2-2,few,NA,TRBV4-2,CASSQDGLAVNTGELFF,TGTGCCAGCAGCCAAGATGGGCTAGCCGTCAACACCGGGGAGCTGTTTTTT
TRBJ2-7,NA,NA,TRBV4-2,CASSPGGGGPTYEQYF,TGTGCCAGCAGCCCAGGTGGTGGCGGGCCTACCTACGAGCAGTACTTC
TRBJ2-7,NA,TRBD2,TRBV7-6,CASSLSTSGTHYEQYF,TGTGCCAGCAGCTTATCGACTAGCGGGACCCACTACGAGCAGTACTTC
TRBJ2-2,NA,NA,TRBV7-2,CALPRVNTGELFF,TGTGCCCTTCCCAGGGTTAACACCGGGGAGCTGTTTTTT
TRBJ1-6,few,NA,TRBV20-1,CSARDLFESVASPLHF,TGCAGTGCTAGAGATCTTTTCGAGTCCGTAGCCTCACCCCTCCACTTT
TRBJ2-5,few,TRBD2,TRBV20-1,CSAPERGGLQETQYF,TGCAGTGCTCCCGAGCGGGGGGGGCTACAAGAGACCCAGTACTTC
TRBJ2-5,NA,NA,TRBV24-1,CATSDQPGLTWGQETQYF,TGTGCCACCAGTGATCAGCCGGGTCTCACATGGGGGCAAGAGACCCAGTACTTC
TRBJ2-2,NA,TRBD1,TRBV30,CACTTQGANTGELFF,TGTGCCTGTACAACACAGGGGGCGAACACCGGGGAGCTGTTTTTT
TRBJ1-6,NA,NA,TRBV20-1,CSALRQRNSPLHF,TGCAGTGCTCTTAGACAGAGGAATTCACCCCTCCACTTT
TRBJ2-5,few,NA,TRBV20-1,CSARGDTKETQYF,TGCAGTGCTAGAGGGGACACTAAAGAGACCCAGTACTTC
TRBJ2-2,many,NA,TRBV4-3,CASSQDWTSNTGELFF,TGCGCCAGCAGCCAAGACTGGACATCGAACACCGGGGAGCTGTTTTTT
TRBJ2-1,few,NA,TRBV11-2,CASSLGLGSAGEQFF,TGTGCCAGCAGCTTAGGTCTCGGGTCGGCGGGGGAGCAGTTCTTC